This passage covers 5 T cell receptor beta chains from one sample sequenced in a study of CD8 T cells in Susac syndrome. It was with random hexamers that roughly 0.45 to 1 ug RNA was reverse transcribed. In TCRdb, the immunoSEQ multiplex PCR reads were re-called with MiXCR into one record per CDR3 protein. The sample records some 450,000 distinct CDR3 sequences, around 85% being singletons. Source material: CD8+ T cells from PBMCs. The receptors here all came from a human donor with multiple sclerosis.

This clonotype was seen more than once but under ten times. The rearrangement joins TRBV6-1 to TRBJ2-7; D unresolved. The CDR3 runs to 13 residues. Germline assignment: CDR1 MNHNS and CDR2 SASEGT. With 5 bases removed from V and 6 bases from J, the gap between germline ends came to 14 bases. As DNA, the CDR3 is TGTGCCAGCAGTTCGGGCGCTAGTTTCGAGCAGTACTTC. Its translation is CASSSGASFEQYF.

The CDR3 here is CASSHLAGGRDEQYF. The DNA of the CDR3 is TGTGCCAGCAGCCATTTAGCGGGAGGTAGAGACGAGCAGTACTTC. V and J are TRBV3-1 and TRBJ2-7, with 10 nucleotides matching TRBD2. CDR3 length: 15 residues. After removal of 3 bases from V and 5 bases from J, the junction contained 7 bases not matched to a gene. Germline values: CDR1 LGHDT, CDR2 YNNKEL (reference sequence).

The chain has TRBV2 and TRBJ2-5, with D perhaps TRBD2 (5 bases). CDR1 and CDR2 (germline): SNHLY, FYNNEI. CDR3 length: 13 amino acids. The germline V and J ends were trimmed by 4 bases and 2 bases, with 8 bases remaining between them. CDR3 region: CASSARVQETQYF. CDR3 nucleotide sequence: TGTGCCAGCAGTGCGAGGGTTCAAGAGACCCAGTACTTC.

The chain uses TRBV27 and TRBJ2-5, with D possibly matching TRBD2 (5 bases). Germline values: CDR1 MNHEY, CDR2 SMNVEV (reference sequence). This CDR3 has 13 amino acids. Trimming left V 5 bases short and J 5 bases short, with 12 bases between. The CDR3 sequence: CASSPGGPETQYF. DNA for the CDR3: TGTGCCAGCAGTCCCGGAGGTCCCGAGACCCAGTACTTC.

The rearrangement links TRBV12-3 or TRBV12-4 to TRBJ2-1; D gene unclear. Trimming left V 3 bases short and J 3 bases short, with 9 bases between. CDR3 size: 14 residues. For the CDR3, the DNA is TGTGCCAGCAGTTTCTTGGGGATCTACAATGAGCAGTTCTTC. As protein: CASSFLGIYNEQFF.